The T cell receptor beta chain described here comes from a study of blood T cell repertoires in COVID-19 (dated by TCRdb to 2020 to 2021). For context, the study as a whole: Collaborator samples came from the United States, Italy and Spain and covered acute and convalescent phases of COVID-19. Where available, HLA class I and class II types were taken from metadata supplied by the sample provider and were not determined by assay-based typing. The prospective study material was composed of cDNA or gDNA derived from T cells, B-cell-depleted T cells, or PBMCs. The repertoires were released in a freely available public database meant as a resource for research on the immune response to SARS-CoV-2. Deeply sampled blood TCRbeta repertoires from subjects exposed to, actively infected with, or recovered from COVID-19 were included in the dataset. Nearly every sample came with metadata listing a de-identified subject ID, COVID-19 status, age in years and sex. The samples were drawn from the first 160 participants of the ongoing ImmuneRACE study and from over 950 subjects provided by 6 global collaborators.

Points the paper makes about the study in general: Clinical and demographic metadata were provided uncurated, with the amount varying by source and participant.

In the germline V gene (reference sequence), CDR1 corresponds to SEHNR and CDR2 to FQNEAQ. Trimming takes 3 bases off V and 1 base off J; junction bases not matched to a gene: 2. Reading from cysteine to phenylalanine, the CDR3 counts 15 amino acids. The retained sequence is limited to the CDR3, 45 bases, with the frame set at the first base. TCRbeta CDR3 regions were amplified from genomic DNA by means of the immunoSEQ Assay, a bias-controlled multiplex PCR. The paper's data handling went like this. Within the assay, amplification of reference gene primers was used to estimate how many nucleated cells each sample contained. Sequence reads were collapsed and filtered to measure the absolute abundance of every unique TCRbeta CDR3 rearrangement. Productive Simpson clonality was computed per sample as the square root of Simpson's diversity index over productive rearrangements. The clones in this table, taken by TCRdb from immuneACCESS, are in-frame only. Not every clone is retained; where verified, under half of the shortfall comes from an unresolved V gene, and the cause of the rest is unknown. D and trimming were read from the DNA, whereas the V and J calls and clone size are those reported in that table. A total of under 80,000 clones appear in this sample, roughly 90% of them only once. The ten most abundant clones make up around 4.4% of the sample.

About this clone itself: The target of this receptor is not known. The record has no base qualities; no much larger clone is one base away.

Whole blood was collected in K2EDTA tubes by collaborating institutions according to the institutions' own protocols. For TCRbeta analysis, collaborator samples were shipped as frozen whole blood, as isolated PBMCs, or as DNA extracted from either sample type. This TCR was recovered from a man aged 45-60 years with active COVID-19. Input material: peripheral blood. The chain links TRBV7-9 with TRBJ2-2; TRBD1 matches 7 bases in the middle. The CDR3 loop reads CASSLGQMNTGELFF. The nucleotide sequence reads TGTGCCAGCAGCTTGGGACAGATGAACACCGGGGAGCTGTTTTTT. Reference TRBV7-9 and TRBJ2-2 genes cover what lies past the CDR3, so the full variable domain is DTGVSQNPRHKITKRGQNVTFRCDPISEHNRLYWYRQTLGQGPEFLTYFQNEAQLEKSRLLSDRFSAERPKGSFSTLEIQRTEQGDSAMYLCASSLGQMNTGELFFGEGSRLTVL.